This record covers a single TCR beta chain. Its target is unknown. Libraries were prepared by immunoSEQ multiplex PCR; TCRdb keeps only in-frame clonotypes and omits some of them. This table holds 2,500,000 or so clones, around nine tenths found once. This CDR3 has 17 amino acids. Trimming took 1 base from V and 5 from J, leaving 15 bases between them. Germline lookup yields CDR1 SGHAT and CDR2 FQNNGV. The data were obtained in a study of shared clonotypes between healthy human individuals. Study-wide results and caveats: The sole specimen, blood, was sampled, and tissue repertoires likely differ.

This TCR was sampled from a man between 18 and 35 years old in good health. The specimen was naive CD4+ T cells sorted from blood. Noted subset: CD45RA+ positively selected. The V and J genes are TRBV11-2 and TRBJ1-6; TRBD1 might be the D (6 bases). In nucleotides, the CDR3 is TGTGCCAGCAGCTTAGCTGGACAGTCGAGGAATAATTCACCCCTCCACTTT. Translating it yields CASSLAGQSRNNSPLHF.